This T cell receptor beta chain was identified during a study of CD8 T cells in ankylosing spondylitis. This CDR3 region has 12 residues. V lost 3 bases and J lost 2, with 7 bases in between. Germline assignment: CDR1 DFQATT and CDR2 SNEGSKA (reference sequence). Making use of molecular barcodes, quantitative 5'-RACE generated TCR beta libraries. From the 5' RACE reads, TCRdb called clonotypes with MiXCR, one entry per CDR3 protein. Here the sample spans over 600,000 distinct CDR3 sequences, 19% being singletons. The study, taken as a whole, reports: In synovial fluid and blood from reactive arthritis, some motif variants were previously reported. Disease-associated clonotypes exhibited CD8+ identity and were relatively infrequent in peripheral blood. Disease-linked clones reportedly concentrated significantly in matched ankylosing spondylitis synovial fluid. Characteristic of ankylosing spondylitis blood, it appeared, was a TCR beta motif comprising several highly homologous variants.

This clonotype was found many times. Its cognate antigen is unknown. The chain uses TRBV20-1 and TRBJ1-2; unclear D gene. The sequenced sample consisted of blood, either unsorted or a sorted T cell fraction (not recorded which). The sequence derives from a male donor with ankylosing spondylitis. The CDR3 sequence is CSARDENYGYTF. The CDR3 DNA follows: TGCAGTGCTAGGGACGAAAACTATGGCTACACCTTC.